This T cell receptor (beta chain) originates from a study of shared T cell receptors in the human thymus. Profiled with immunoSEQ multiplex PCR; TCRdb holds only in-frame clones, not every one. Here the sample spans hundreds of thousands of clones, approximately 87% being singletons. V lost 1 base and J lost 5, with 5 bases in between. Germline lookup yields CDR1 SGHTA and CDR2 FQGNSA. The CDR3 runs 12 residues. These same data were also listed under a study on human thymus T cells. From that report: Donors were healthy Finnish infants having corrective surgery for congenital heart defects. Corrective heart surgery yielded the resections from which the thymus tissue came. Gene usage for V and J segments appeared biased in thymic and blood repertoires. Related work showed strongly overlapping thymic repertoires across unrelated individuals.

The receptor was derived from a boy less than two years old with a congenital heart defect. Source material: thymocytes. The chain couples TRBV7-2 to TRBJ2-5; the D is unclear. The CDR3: CASSLGYETQYF. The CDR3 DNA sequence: TGTGCCAGCAGCTTAGGTTATGAGACCCAGTACTTC.